The rows below give T cell receptor beta chains drawn from one sample of a study of T cells after yellow fever vaccination. One entry per CDR3 protein results from TCRdb running MiXCR on the 5' RACE reads. The data contain about 120,000 distinct CDR3 sequences, approximately 14% of them singletons. Sequenced here: CD8+ T cells sorted from PBMCs, sampled 5 days after the yellow fever booster vaccination. The source of these receptors is a man between 18 and 35 years old who received the YFV17D yellow fever vaccine. Both conserved end residues are part of each CDR3. The order of the fields is J gene, clone size, V gene, D gene, CDR3 DNA, CDR3 protein. D genes are given only for firm matches. Some rows have no size entry. The others give once, few or many, or a class for an expanded clone.

J: TRBJ2-3; size: .; V: TRBV20-1; D: TRBD2; DNA: TGCAGTGCAAAGGGGCTAGCGGGGGACACAGATACGCAGTATTTT; CDR3: CSAKGLAGDTDTQYF
J: TRBJ1-1; size: .; V: TRBV27; D: .; DNA: TGTGCCAGCAGTTTATTCAAGAACACTGAAGCTTTATTT; CDR3: CASSLFKNTEALF
J: TRBJ2-7; size: few; V: TRBV19; D: .; DNA: TGTGCCAGTAGTACAGCAGGCTCCTACGAGCAGTACTTC; CDR3: CASSTAGSYEQYF
J: TRBJ1-5; size: few; V: TRBV7-8; D: .; DNA: TGTGCCAGCAGCTTTTTTGATCCAGCGAGGGCTCAGCCCCAGCATTTT; CDR3: CASSFFDPARAQPQHF
J: TRBJ2-1; size: .; V: TRBV4-1; D: .; DNA: TGCGCCAGCAGCCAGACCTTACCCGAGCGACGCTCCTACAATGAGCAGTTCTTC; CDR3: CASSQTLPERRSYNEQFF
J: TRBJ2-5; size: few; V: TRBV6-5; D: .; DNA: TGTGCCAGCAGTACAGGGGACTCAAGCGGGGAGACCCAGTACTTC; CDR3: CASSTGDSSGETQYF
J: TRBJ2-5; size: few; V: TRBV6-5; D: TRBD1; DNA: TGTGCCAGCAACGGACAGGGGGTTAACTGGCAAGAGACCCAGTACTTC; CDR3: CASNGQGVNWQETQYF
J: TRBJ2-2; size: few; V: TRBV7-3; D: TRBD2; DNA: TGTGCCAGCAGCACACTAGCGGGGGGGCCCGGGGAGCTGTTTTTT; CDR3: CASSTLAGGPGELFF
J: TRBJ1-1; size: many; V: TRBV5-1; D: .; DNA: TGCGCCAGCAGCCCGGTTCCCCCGGGACCGAACACTGAAGCTTTCTTT; CDR3: CASSPVPPGPNTEAFF
J: TRBJ2-3; size: few; V: TRBV27; D: .; DNA: TGTGCCAGCAGTTTACTAGTAGGGGCAGATACGCAGTATTTT; CDR3: CASSLLVGADTQYF
J: TRBJ2-2; size: many; V: TRBV12-3/TRBV12-4; D: .; DNA: TGTGCCAGCAGTTTATCAGGGGAGCTGTTTTTT; CDR3: CASSLSGELFF
J: TRBJ2-2; size: many; V: TRBV7-8; D: .; DNA: TGTGCCAGCAGCCAAGCATCGGGGCCGGCCGGGGAGCTGTTTTTT; CDR3: CASSQASGPAGELFF
J: TRBJ1-1; size: few; V: TRBV7-6; D: .; DNA: TGTGCCAGCAGGTCGCTGGGGACTGAAGCTTTCTTT; CDR3: CASRSLGTEAFF
J: TRBJ2-7; size: .; V: TRBV27; D: .; DNA: TGTGCCAGCAGTTGGGCCCCCGGATACGAGCAGTACTTC; CDR3: CASSWAPGYEQYF
J: TRBJ2-7; size: .; V: TRBV27; D: .; DNA: TGTGCCAGCAGTTTAAGGCAGGTCTCTGTTCATTTCTCCTACGAGCAGTACTTC; CDR3: CASSLRQVSVHFSYEQYF
J: TRBJ2-2; size: many; V: TRBV7-3; D: .; DNA: TGTGCCAGCAGCCGAGGCCCCGCGGGGAACACCGGGGAGCTGTTTTTT; CDR3: CASSRGPAGNTGELFF
J: TRBJ1-1; size: few; V: TRBV7-8; D: TRBD1; DNA: TGTGCCAGCAGCTTAGTAGACAGGGAGGACACTGAAGCTTTCTTT; CDR3: CASSLVDREDTEAFF
J: TRBJ2-1; size: few; V: TRBV20-1; D: TRBD2; DNA: TGCAGTGCTCAAGGACTAGCGGGGGCAAAGAGCTCCTACAATGAGCAGTTCTTC; CDR3: CSAQGLAGAKSSYNEQFF
J: TRBJ2-7; size: .; V: TRBV4-3; D: .; DNA: TGCGCCAGCAGCCAAGCGCACAGGGCCTCCTACGAGCAGTACTTC; CDR3: CASSQAHRASYEQYF
J: TRBJ2-5; size: .; V: TRBV9; D: .; DNA: TGTGCCAGCAGCTCGGGACACAAGCTAACGGACAAGGAGACCCAGTACTTC; CDR3: CASSSGHKLTDKETQYF
J: TRBJ1-1; size: .; V: TRBV10-3; D: .; DNA: TGTGCCATCAGTGAGGGGACAACCGGAGGGACTGAAGCTTTCTTT; CDR3: CAISEGTTGGTEAFF
J: TRBJ2-3; size: few; V: TRBV27; D: TRBD1; DNA: TGTGCCAGCAGTCCGAGACAGGGTAGCACAGATACGCAGTATTTT; CDR3: CASSPRQGSTDTQYF
J: TRBJ1-5; size: many; V: TRBV15; D: .; DNA: TGTGCCACCAGCAGAGATTGGGCAGGGAATCAGCCCCAGCATTTT; CDR3: CATSRDWAGNQPQHF
J: TRBJ2-5; size: few; V: TRBV5-1; D: TRBD1; DNA: TGCGCCAGCAGTCGACCGGACAGGGAGGAGACCCAGTACTTC; CDR3: CASSRPDREETQYF
J: TRBJ2-3; size: .; V: TRBV6-5; D: TRBD2; DNA: TGTGCCAGCAGCGCCCTCGGGGGGTTTGGGCAGTATTTT; CDR3: CASSALGGFGQYF
J: TRBJ2-3; size: .; V: TRBV2; D: .; DNA: TGTGCCAGCAGGGTGGGACGCCAGAGCACAGATACGCAGTATTTT; CDR3: CASRVGRQSTDTQYF
J: TRBJ2-6; size: .; V: TRBV14; D: .; DNA: TGTGCCAGCAGCCAAGATTATCAGACGCTGTACTCTGGGGCCAACGTCCTGACTTTC; CDR3: CASSQDYQTLYSGANVLTF
J: TRBJ1-5; size: .; V: TRBV27; D: TRBD1; DNA: TGTGCCAGCAGAACAGGGGGAAGCGGTCAGCCCCAGCATTTT; CDR3: CASRTGGSGQPQHF
J: TRBJ2-5; size: few; V: TRBV19; D: TRBD1; DNA: TGTGCCAGTAGTTTATACAGGGGGCGGGGAGAGACCCAGTACTTC; CDR3: CASSLYRGRGETQYF